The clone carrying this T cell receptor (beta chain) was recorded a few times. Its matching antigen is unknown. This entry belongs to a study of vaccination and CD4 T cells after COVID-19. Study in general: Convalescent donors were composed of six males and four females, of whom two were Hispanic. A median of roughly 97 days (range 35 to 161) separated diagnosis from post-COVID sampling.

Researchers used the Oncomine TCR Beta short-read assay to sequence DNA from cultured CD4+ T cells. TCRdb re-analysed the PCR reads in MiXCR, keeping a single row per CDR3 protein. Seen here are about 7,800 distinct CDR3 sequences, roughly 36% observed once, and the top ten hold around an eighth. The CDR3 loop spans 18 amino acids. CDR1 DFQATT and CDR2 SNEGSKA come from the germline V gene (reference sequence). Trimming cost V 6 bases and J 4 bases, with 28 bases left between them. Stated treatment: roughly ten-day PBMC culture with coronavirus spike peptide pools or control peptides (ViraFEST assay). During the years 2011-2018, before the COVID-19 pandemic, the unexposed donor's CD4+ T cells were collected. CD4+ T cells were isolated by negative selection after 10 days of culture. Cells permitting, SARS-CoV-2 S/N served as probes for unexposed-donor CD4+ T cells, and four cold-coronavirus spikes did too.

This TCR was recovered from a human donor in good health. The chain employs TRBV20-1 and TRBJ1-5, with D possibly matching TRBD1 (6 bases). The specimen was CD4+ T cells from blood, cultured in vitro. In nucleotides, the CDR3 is TGCAGTGCCATCGCAGGGGCGCTGAGGATGGGGTATAATCAGCCCCAGCATTTT. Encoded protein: CSAIAGALRMGYNQPQHF.